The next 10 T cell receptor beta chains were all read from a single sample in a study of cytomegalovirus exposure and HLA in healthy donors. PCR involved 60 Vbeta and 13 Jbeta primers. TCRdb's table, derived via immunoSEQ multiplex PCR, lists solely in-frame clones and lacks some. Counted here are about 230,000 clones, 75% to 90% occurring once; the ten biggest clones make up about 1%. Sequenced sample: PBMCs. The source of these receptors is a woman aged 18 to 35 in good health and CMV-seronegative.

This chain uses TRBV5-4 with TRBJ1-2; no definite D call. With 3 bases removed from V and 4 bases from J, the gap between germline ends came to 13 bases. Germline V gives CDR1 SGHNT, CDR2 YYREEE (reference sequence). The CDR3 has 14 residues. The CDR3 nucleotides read TGTGCCAGCAGCTCCCCCAGGCTTGGCTATGGCTACACCTTC. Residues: CASSSPRLGYGYTF.

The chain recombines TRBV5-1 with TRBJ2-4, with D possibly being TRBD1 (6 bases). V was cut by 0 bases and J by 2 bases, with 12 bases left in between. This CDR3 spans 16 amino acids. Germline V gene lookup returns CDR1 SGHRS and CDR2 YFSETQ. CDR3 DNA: TGCGCCAGCAGCTTGGGAGGGGGTGTGACCAAAAACATTCAGTACTTC. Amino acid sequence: CASSLGGGVTKNIQYF.

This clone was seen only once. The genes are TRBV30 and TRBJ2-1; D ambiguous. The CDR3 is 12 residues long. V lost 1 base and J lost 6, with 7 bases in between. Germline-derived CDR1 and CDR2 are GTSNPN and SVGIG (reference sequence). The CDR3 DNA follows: TGTGCCTGGAGTGGGCTGATCAATGAGCAGTTCTTC. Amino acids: CAWSGLINEQFF.

CDR3: CASSPGDGQNTEAFF. The DNA for the CDR3 is TGTGCCAGCAGCCCAGGTGACGGACAGAACACTGAAGCTTTCTTT. This chain uses TRBV7-9 with TRBJ1-1, with D possibly matching TRBD1 (5 bases). Trimming removed 5 bases from V and 1 base from J, with 14 bases in between. CDR1 and CDR2 from the germline V gene are SEHNR and FQNEAQ (reference sequence). The CDR3 covers 15 residues.

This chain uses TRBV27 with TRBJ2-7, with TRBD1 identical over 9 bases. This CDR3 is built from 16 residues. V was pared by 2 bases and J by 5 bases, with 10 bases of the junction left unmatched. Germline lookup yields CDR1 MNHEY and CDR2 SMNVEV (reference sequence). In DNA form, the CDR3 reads TGTGCCAGCAGTTTAACCCTCGGACAGGGGCCCGACGAGCAGTACTTC. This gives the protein CASSLTLGQGPDEQYF.

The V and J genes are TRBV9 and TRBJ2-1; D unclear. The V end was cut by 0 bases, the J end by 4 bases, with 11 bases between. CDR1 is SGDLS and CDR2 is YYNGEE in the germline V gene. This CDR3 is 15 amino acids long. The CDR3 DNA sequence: TGTGCCAGCAGCGTAGTCCCTACAGTGTACAATGAGCAGTTCTTC. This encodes CASSVVPTVYNEQFF.

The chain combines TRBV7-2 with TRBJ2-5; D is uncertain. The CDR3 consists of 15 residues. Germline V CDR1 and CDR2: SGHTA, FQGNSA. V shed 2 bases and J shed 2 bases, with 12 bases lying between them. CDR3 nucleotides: TGTGCCAGCAGCTTAACGGTCTTTGATCAAGAGACCCAGTACTTC. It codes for CASSLTVFDQETQYF.

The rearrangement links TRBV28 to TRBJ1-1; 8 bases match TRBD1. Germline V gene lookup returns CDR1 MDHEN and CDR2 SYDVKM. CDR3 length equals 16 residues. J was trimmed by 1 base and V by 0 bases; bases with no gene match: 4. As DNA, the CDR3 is TGTGCCAGCAGTTTATGGAGGACAGGGACGAACACTGAAGCTTTCTTT. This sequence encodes CASSLWRTGTNTEAFF.

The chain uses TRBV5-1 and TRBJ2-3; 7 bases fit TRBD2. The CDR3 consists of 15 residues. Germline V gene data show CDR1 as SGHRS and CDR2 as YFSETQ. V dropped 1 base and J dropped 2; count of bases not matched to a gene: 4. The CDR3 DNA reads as TGCGCCAGCAGCTTGCCTAGCGGCGCCACAGATACGCAGTATTTT. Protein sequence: CASSLPSGATDTQYF.

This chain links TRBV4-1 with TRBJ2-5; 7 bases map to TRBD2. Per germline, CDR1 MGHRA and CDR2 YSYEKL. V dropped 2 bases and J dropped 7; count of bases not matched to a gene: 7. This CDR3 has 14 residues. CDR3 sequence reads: CASSQMGRERTQYF. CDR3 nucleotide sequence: TGCGCCAGCAGCCAAATGGGGAGGGAGCGGACCCAGTACTTC.